The 29 T cell receptor beta chains in this list originate from one sample, sequenced in a study of early T cells in non-severe SARS-CoV-2 infection. TCRdb reprocessed the 5' RACE reads via MiXCR and lists one record per CDR3 protein. The sample yields 20,000 to 25,000 distinct CDR3 sequences, roughly 4.5% seen once. The specimen sequenced was whole blood. These receptors originate from an adult who was a healthcare worker with PCR-confirmed SARS-CoV-2 infection or an uninfected control (not recorded which).

V is TRBV10-3 and J is TRBJ1-6, with TRBD1 matching 8 bases. Germline V gene sequence: CDR1 ENHRY, CDR2 SYGVKD. The V segment lost 4 bases and the J segment 12 bases; nucleotides outside the gene matches: 5. CDR3 length equals 13 residues. The DNA of the CDR3 is TGTGCCATCAGTGTAGACAGGGGTGGACCCCTCCACTTT. Protein product: CAISVDRGGPLHF.

CDR3: CASSISGGAYTQYF. The CDR3 DNA reads TGTGCCAGTAGTATAAGCGGGGGGGCCTATACGCAGTATTTT. This chain joins TRBV19 and TRBJ2-3, with TRBD2 identical over 10 bases. Germline V CDR1 and CDR2: LNHDA, SQIVND (reference sequence). V shed 2 bases and J 7 bases; nucleotides not matched to a gene: 3. CDR3 size: 14 residues.

This clonotype was detected many times. The chain combines TRBV24-1 with TRBJ2-5; possibly TRBD2 for D (7 bases). The CDR3 covers 17 residues. V was pared by 4 bases and J by 4 bases, with 21 bases between. Germline V lookup: CDR1 KGHDR, CDR2 SFDVKD. This CDR3 is CATSEGAGGPVRETQYF. DNA for the CDR3: TGTGCCACCAGTGAGGGGGCCGGGGGGCCGGTCAGAGAGACCCAGTACTTC.

This clonotype is labeled as medium-sized. This chain links TRBV18 with TRBJ2-7; D possibly matches TRBD1 or TRBD2 (5 bases each). The CDR3 consists of 13 residues. CDR1 KGHSH and CDR2 LQKENI come from the germline V gene. Between the trimmed V and J ends, which lost 3 bases and 3 bases, there was a span of 9 bases. For the CDR3, the DNA is TGTGCCAGCTCACCGGGGGTCTACTACGAGCAGTACTTC. It yields the protein CASSPGVYYEQYF. The full variable domain, in which reference TRBV18 and TRBJ2-7 provide the parts outside the CDR3, is NAGVMQNPRHLVRRRGQEARLRCSPMKGHSHVYWYRQLPEEGLKFMVYLQKENIIDESGMPKERFSAEFPKEGPSILRIQQVVRGDSAAYFCASSPGVYYEQYFGPGTRLTVT.

This clonotype was recorded many times. The J gene is TRBJ2-7, the V gene TRBV6-6; D gene uncertain. Germline V lookup: CDR1 MNHNY, CDR2 SVGAGI (reference sequence). This CDR3 is built from 13 residues. Trimming removed 2 bases from V and 2 bases from J, with 7 bases in between. The CDR3 nucleotides are TGTGCCAGCAGTTACCACTTCACCTACGAGCAGTACTTC. Translation gives CASSYHFTYEQYF.

This clonotype was observed many times. This sequence joins TRBV14 and TRBJ2-1; no clear D. The CDR3 has 14 residues. Germline loops: CDR1 SGHDN, CDR2 FVKESK. V shed 4 bases and J shed 3 bases, with 10 bases lying between them. The CDR3, as DNA: TGTGCCAGCAGCCCTGGACGGCTCTACAATGAGCAGTTCTTC. As protein: CASSPGRLYNEQFF.

Many counts were recorded for this clonotype. The chain couples TRBV15 to TRBJ2-1; a possible D gene is TRBD2 (5 bases). Germline CDR1 reads LNHNV; CDR2 reads YYDKDF (reference sequence). The CDR3 runs 11 residues. Deletions cut 5 bases from V and 8 bases from J, with 7 bases between. The CDR3 is CATSLEDEQFF. The CDR3 region has the DNA TGTGCCACCAGCCTGGAGGATGAGCAGTTCTTC. Complete variable domain (other parts from reference TRBV15 and TRBJ2-1): DAMVIQNPRYQVTQFGKPVTLSCSQTLNHNVMYWYQQKSSQAPKLLFHYYDKDFNNEADTPDNFQSRRPNTSFCFLDIRSPGLGDTAMYLCATSLEDEQFFGPGTRLTVL.

This clonotype was counted many times. The genes are TRBV7-3 and TRBJ2-2, with D possibly matching TRBD1 (6 bases). There are 13 residues in the CDR3. CDR1 is SGHTA, CDR2 FQGTGA, per germline. V gave up 6 bases and J gave up 3 bases, with 8 bases separating them. CDR3 loop: CASRAGDTGELFF. CDR3 nucleotides: TGTGCCAGCAGAGCAGGGGACACCGGGGAGCTGTTTTTT.

This clonotype has a handful of counts. The chain recombines TRBV14 with TRBJ2-7; unclear D gene. Between the trimmed V and J ends, which lost 6 bases and 2 bases, there was a span of 14 bases. The germline V gene has CDR1 SGHDN and CDR2 FVKESK. This CDR3 comprises 14 residues. CDR3: CASSRSQATYEQYF. The CDR3 nucleotides are TGTGCCAGCAGTAGGTCCCAGGCCACCTACGAGCAGTACTTC.

This chain uses TRBV11-2 with TRBJ1-4; D is possibly TRBD1 (6 bases). The CDR3 runs to 16 residues. The V gene's germline CDR1 is SGHAT and CDR2 FQNNGV. V lost 5 bases, J lost 6 bases, and 19 bases lay in between. CDR3 bases: TGTGCCAGCAGCGCAAAAACAGGGATGAGAGATGAAAAACTGTTTTTT. It yields the protein CASSAKTGMRDEKLFF.

This clonotype was observed many times. This chain joins TRBV3-1 and TRBJ1-5, with D possibly TRBD1 on 6 matching bases. V lost 0 bases and J 5 bases, leaving 11 bases between the germline ends. CDR1 and CDR2 (germline): LGHDT, YNNKEL (reference sequence). CDR3 length: 15 residues. The CDR3 sequence: CASSQDPGGDQPQHF. The CDR3 region has the DNA TGTGCCAGCAGCCAAGATCCCGGGGGCGATCAGCCCCAGCATTTT.

This clonotype was seen ten or more times. V and J are TRBV6-1 and TRBJ1-5; perhaps TRBD1 as D (5 bases). CDR3 length equals 17 residues. Germline-derived CDR1 and CDR2 are MNHNS and SASEGT. V dropped 1 base and J dropped 0 bases, with 13 bases sitting between them. CDR3 nucleotide sequence: TGTGCCAGCAGTGAAGGGGCAGGGTATAATAGCAATCAGCCCCAGCATTTT. Protein sequence: CASSEGAGYNSNQPQHF.

The CDR3 DNA is TGTGCCAGCAGCGCGTACAGGGGGGCCTCCTACAATGAGCAGTTCTTC. Its protein product is CASSAYRGASYNEQFF. The chain joins TRBV7-8 to TRBJ2-1, with 8 positions matching TRBD1. Looked up from germline, CDR1 is SGHVS and CDR2 is FQNEAQ. This CDR3 region has 16 residues. V trimming: 5 bases; J trimming: 0 bases; junction bases outside the gene matches: 6.

The chain employs TRBV4-3 and TRBJ2-2; 9 nucleotides align to TRBD1. Trimming cost V 4 bases and J 9 bases; bases outside gene matches: 12. The CDR3 is 16 amino acids. Germline V CDR1 and CDR2: LGHNA, YSLEER. The CDR3 loop reads CASSLDPPGTGWELFF. The CDR3 coding sequence is TGCGCCAGCAGCCTGGACCCGCCCGGGACAGGGTGGGAGCTGTTTTTT.

V gene TRBV4-3 combines with J gene TRBJ2-3; D is possibly TRBD1 or TRBD2 (5 bases each). The V end was cut by 0 bases, the J end by 1 base, with 11 bases between. There are 16 residues in the CDR3. CDR1 LGHNA and CDR2 YSLEER come from the germline V gene. DNA of the CDR3: TGCGCCAGCAGCCAAGATTTGGGGGACCGCACAGATACGCAGTATTTT. Protein: CASSQDLGDRTDTQYF.

This clonotype was seen at least ten times. The rearrangement joins TRBV20-1 to TRBJ2-1, with 10 bases fitting TRBD2. Germline values: CDR1 DFQATT, CDR2 SNEGSKA (reference sequence). After removal of 0 bases from V and 3 bases from J, the junction contained 8 bases not matched to a gene. This CDR3 is 17 amino acids long. The CDR3 bases are TGCAGTGCTAGAGACCATGGACTAGCGGAGAACTACAATGAGCAGTTCTTC. It specifies CSARDHGLAENYNEQFF.

In its sample, this clonotype was seen a few times. V is TRBV4-3 and J is TRBJ2-2, with TRBD1 as a possible D gene (5 bases). Deletions cut 1 base from V and 3 bases from J, with 12 bases between. Germline V gene lookup returns CDR1 LGHNA and CDR2 YSLEER. This CDR3 region has 16 residues. The chain's CDR3 is CASSQGQNQDTGELFF. CDR3 DNA: TGCGCCAGCAGCCAAGGACAGAATCAGGACACCGGGGAGCTGTTTTTT.

This clonotype is medium-sized by share. The chain recombines TRBV7-2 with TRBJ2-3, with a weak D call TRBD1 (6 bases). Trimming took off 5 bases at V and 4 bases at J, with 10 bases between the two ends. Germline CDR1 is SGHTA and CDR2 is FQGNSA. This CDR3 spans 13 amino acids. CDR3 sequence reads: CASSAGVADTQYF. The CDR3 DNA reads as TGTGCCAGCAGCGCAGGGGTGGCAGATACGCAGTATTTT.

This clonotype was observed at least ten times. The rearrangement uses TRBV4-3 and TRBJ2-3; D ambiguous. Trimming cost V 3 bases and J 5 bases, with 9 bases left between them. The CDR3 extends over 13 amino acids. Germline V gene lookup returns CDR1 LGHNA and CDR2 YSLEER. The CDR3 bases are TGCGCCAGCAGCCACAGAGAAGGAGATACGCAGTATTTT. Its protein is CASSHREGDTQYF.

This clonotype appeared a few times. The genes are TRBV6-5 and TRBJ1-1; D might be TRBD1 (5 bases). The CDR3 is 12 amino acids. V gave up 6 bases and J gave up 4 bases, with 9 bases separating them. Germline V gene lookup returns CDR1 MNHEY and CDR2 SVGAGI. This CDR3 is CASSFGGTEAFF. CDR3 DNA sequence: TGTGCCAGCAGCTTCGGGGGCACTGAAGCTTTCTTT.

This clonotype was counted at least ten times. The V call is TRBV7-8, the J call TRBJ1-2; D is uncertain. Deletions cut 0 bases from V and 4 bases from J, with 9 bases between. The CDR3 totals 14 residues. Germline loops: CDR1 SGHVS, CDR2 FQNEAQ. The CDR3 region is CASSLAEGSYGYTF. The CDR3 region has the DNA TGTGCCAGCAGCTTAGCGGAGGGCTCCTATGGCTACACCTTC. Combining the CDR3 with reference TRBV7-8 and TRBJ1-2 gives the whole variable domain GAGVSQSPRYKVAKRGQDVALRCDPISGHVSLFWYQQALGQGPEFLTYFQNEAQLDKSGLPSDRFFAERPEGSVSTLKIQRTQQEDSAVYLCASSLAEGSYGYTFGSGTRLTVV.

This clonotype was seen ten or more times. The gene calls are TRBV24-1 and TRBJ2-5; 9 bases are a match to TRBD1. The CDR3 spans 17 residues. CDR1 and CDR2 from the germline V gene are KGHDR and SFDVKD. With 3 bases clipped from V and 5 bases from J, the junction kept 12 bases outside the gene matches. The chain's CDR3 is CATSDPSGTGTYETQYF. The DNA for the CDR3 is TGTGCCACCAGTGATCCCTCCGGGACAGGGACGTATGAGACCCAGTACTTC.

This clonotype was picked up many times. The chain carries TRBV7-8 and TRBJ1-2; 8 positions match TRBD1. From germline, CDR1 is SGHVS and CDR2 FQNEAQ. V lost 4 bases and J lost 4; bases outside the gene matches: 8. This CDR3 is 15 amino acids long. CDR3 bases: TGTGCCAGCAGCTCTACCGGACAGGGAAGCTATGGCTACACCTTC. Translating gives CASSSTGQGSYGYTF.

The rearrangement uses TRBV6-5 and TRBJ1-6; D remains unclear. CDR3 length equals 15 residues. Germline-derived CDR1 and CDR2 are MNHEY and SVGAGI. Trimming removed 0 bases at V and 7 bases at J, with 10 bases between. The CDR3 loop reads CASSYSDDGNSPLHF. Here the CDR3 DNA reads TGTGCCAGCAGTTACTCGGATGATGGGAATTCACCCCTCCACTTT.

This clonotype showed up just a few times. The J gene is TRBJ2-1, the V gene TRBV6-2 or TRBV6-3; no definite D call. Trimming shortened V by 6 bases and J by 5 bases, and 17 bases separated the two germline ends. The CDR3 consists of 15 residues. CDR1 MNHEY and CDR2 SVGEGT come from the germline V gene. Here the CDR3 reads CASRKLLDPHNEQFF. The CDR3 nucleotides are TGTGCCAGCAGAAAACTGCTGGACCCTCACAATGAGCAGTTCTTC.

This clonotype was seen at least ten times. The CDR3 bases are TGTGCCAGCTCACCACCAGCAGCCCTTCTGAAAAACATTCAGTACTTC. Translated, it gives CASSPPAALLKNIQYF. The rearrangement uses TRBV18 and TRBJ2-4; no clear D gene. The CDR3 is made up of 16 amino acids. Trimming removed 0 bases from V and 4 bases from J, with 13 bases in between. Germline V gives CDR1 KGHSH, CDR2 LQKENI.

This clonotype occurred many times. V and J are TRBV6-5 and TRBJ2-3; 8 nucleotides align to TRBD2. The CDR3 is 13 amino acids. Germline V gene sequence: CDR1 MNHEY, CDR2 SVGAGI. With 6 bases clipped from V and 4 bases from J, the junction kept 3 bases outside the gene matches. CDR3 nucleotide sequence: TGTGCCAGCAGCCGACTAGCGTCAGATACGCAGTATTTT. This translates into CASSRLASDTQYF.

By sample fraction, this clonotype is medium-sized. The J gene is TRBJ1-3, the V gene TRBV7-6, with D possibly matching TRBD1 (5 bases). Trimming cost V 5 bases and J 7 bases, with 12 bases left between them. Looked up from germline, CDR1 is SGHVS and CDR2 is FNYEAQ. The CDR3 totals 13 residues. Here the CDR3 reads CASSPGEGNTIYF. CDR3 in DNA: TGTGCCAGCAGCCCGGGGGAGGGCAACACCATATATTTT.

This clonotype was seen repeatedly, ten times or more. This chain connects TRBV12-3 or TRBV12-4 to TRBJ2-6, with a weak D call TRBD2 (6 bases). The CDR3 is made up of 15 amino acids. Trimming shortened V by 3 bases and J by 1 base, and 7 bases separated the two germline ends. CDR3 nucleotides: TGTGCCAGCAGTTTCCGGGGGTCTGGGGCCAACGTCCTGACTTTC. Protein: CASSFRGSGANVLTF.